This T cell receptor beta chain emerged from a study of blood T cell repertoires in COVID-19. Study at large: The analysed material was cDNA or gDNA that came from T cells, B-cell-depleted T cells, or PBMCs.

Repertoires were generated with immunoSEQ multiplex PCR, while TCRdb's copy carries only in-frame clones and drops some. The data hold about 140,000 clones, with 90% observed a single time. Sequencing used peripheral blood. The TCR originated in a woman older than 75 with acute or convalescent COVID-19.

As DNA, the CDR3 is TGCAGCGCTAATTACCCGGGACAGGGGTCTAACTATGGCTACACCTTC. It codes for CSANYPGQGSNYGYTF. This chain joins TRBV29-1 and TRBJ1-2; 10 nucleotides agree with TRBD1. This CDR3 is 16 amino acids long. The germline V gene has CDR1 SQVTM and CDR2 ANQGSEA. V shed 7 bases, J shed 0 bases, and the junction held 11 bases outside the gene matches.